The 31 T cell receptor beta chains listed next were all sequenced from one sample in a study of CD8 T cells in ankylosing spondylitis. TCRdb re-derived calls from the 5' RACE reads in MiXCR, one entry per CDR3 protein. The sample lists around 150,000 distinct CDR3 sequences, more than 5.5% occurring once. Sequenced material: blood, either unsorted or a sorted T cell fraction (not recorded which). All receptors derive from a female donor with ankylosing spondylitis or in good health (not recorded which).

This clonotype has a count of ten or more. This chain joins TRBV7-8 and TRBJ1-4; TRBD1 aligns across 7 bases. The CDR3 totals 16 residues. Germline V CDR1 and CDR2: SGHVS, FQNEAQ. V was clipped by 5 bases and J by 0 bases; unmatched bases: 6. The CDR3 nucleotides read TGTGCCAGCAGCCCGGGACAGATATCAACTAATGAAAAACTGTTTTTT. Its translation is CASSPGQISTNEKLFF. The full variable domain, with the rest looked up from reference TRBV7-8 and TRBJ1-4, is GAGVSQSPRYKVAKRGQDVALRCDPISGHVSLFWYQQALGQGPEFLTYFQNEAQLDKSGLPSDRFFAERPEGSVSTLKIQRTQQEDSAVYLCASSPGQISTNEKLFFGSGTQLSVL.

This clonotype was counted many times. This chain links TRBV21-1 with TRBJ1-5. TRBV21-1 is described as a pseudogene. The length of the CDR3 is 16 residues. The CDR3, as DNA: TGTGCCAGCAGCAAAGGGGGTACTGGGAGCAATCAGCCCCAGCATTTT. Translated, it gives CASSKGGTGSNQPQHF.

This clonotype came up many times. The chain carries TRBV11-3 and TRBJ1-6; no clear D. Germline lookup yields CDR1 SGHNT and CDR2 YENEEA. Trimming removed 1 base from V and 5 bases from J, with 3 bases in between. The CDR3 extends over 13 amino acids. CDR3 bases: TGTGCCAGCAGCTTAGGCAATAATTCACCCCTCCACTTT. This codes for CASSLGNNSPLHF.

This clonotype came up many times. This rearrangement joins TRBV12-3 or TRBV12-4 to TRBJ2-5, with D uncertain. The ends were cut back, 4 bases at V and 5 bases at J, with 17 bases in the middle. This CDR3 is built from 15 residues. The CDR3 DNA sequence: TGTGCCAGCAGTTCCCCCGGGTCCCGAGGTGAGACCCAGTACTTC. Residues: CASSSPGSRGETQYF.

This clonotype has ten or more counts. This chain uses TRBV4-1 with TRBJ2-1, with TRBD2 identical over 12 bases. The CDR3 is 21 amino acids. Germline V gene data show CDR1 as MGHRA and CDR2 as YSYEKL. Trimming took 0 bases from V and 0 from J; bases not matched to a gene: 12. CDR3 nucleotides: TGCGCCAGCAGCCAAGACTTAATACTAGCGGGGGGTTTAGACTCCTACAATGAGCAGTTCTTC. It is translated as CASSQDLILAGGLDSYNEQFF.

This clonotype appeared many times. CDR3 sequence (DNA): TGTGCCAGCAGTTTGAACTGGGTTCCACCCCTCCACTTT. Amino acids: CASSLNWVPPLHF. The rearrangement links TRBV12-3 or TRBV12-4 to TRBJ1-6, with D uncertain. Trimming removed 3 bases at V and 11 bases at J, with 11 bases between. The CDR3 consists of 13 residues.

In its sample, this clonotype was seen many times. The rearrangement uses TRBV3-1 and TRBJ2-7; D possibly corresponds to TRBD2 (5 bases). V lost 0 bases and J lost 2, with 11 bases in between. The germline V gene encodes CDR1 LGHDT and CDR2 YNNKEL (reference sequence). This CDR3 comprises 15 residues. CDR3 in amino acids: CASSQDRGLPYEQYF. The CDR3 region has the DNA TGTGCCAGCAGCCAAGATAGAGGGCTCCCCTACGAGCAGTACTTC.

This clonotype has a count of ten or more. The gene calls are TRBV6-1 and TRBJ1-5; D remains unclear. Germline CDR1 reads MNHNS; CDR2 reads SASEGT. CDR3 length: 16 residues. V lost 5 bases and J lost 3, with 17 bases in between. This chain's CDR3 is CASSPMAGGTNQPQHF. The CDR3 DNA reads TGTGCCAGCAGTCCCATGGCGGGCGGCACCAATCAGCCCCAGCATTTT.

This clonotype was recorded at least ten times. The rearrangement joins TRBV27 to TRBJ2-7, with TRBD1 matching over 7 bases. The CDR3 spans 16 residues. The germline CDR1 and CDR2 sequences are MNHEY and SMNVEV (reference sequence). V dropped 0 bases and J dropped 3; count of bases not matched to a gene: 8. CDR3 coding DNA: TGTGCCAGCAGTTTATCGTCCAGGGGGTTGGTCTACGAGCAGTACTTC. Protein: CASSLSSRGLVYEQYF.

There are many counts of this clonotype. The chain carries TRBV6-2 or TRBV6-3 and TRBJ2-1; 7 bases are shared with TRBD1. Germline CDR1 MNHEY, CDR2 SVGEGT. J was trimmed by 7 bases and V by 6 bases; bases with no gene match: 9. The CDR3 loop spans 14 amino acids. The CDR3 DNA sequence: TGTGCCAGCAGCCGGGACAGTCAACTAAATGAGCAGTTCTTC. Its protein product is CASSRDSQLNEQFF.

This clonotype has just a few counts. The CDR3 spells CASSRGQLASPLHF. The CDR3 bases are TGTGCCAGCAGCAGGGGGCAGCTGGCTTCACCCCTCCACTTT. This sequence joins TRBV25-1 and TRBJ1-6, with 8 bases identical to TRBD1. This CDR3 region has 14 residues. V shed 6 bases and J 9 bases; nucleotides not matched to a gene: 7. CDR1 MGHDK and CDR2 SYGVNS come from the germline V gene.

The V gene is TRBV29-1, the J gene TRBJ1-1; D remains unclear. CDR3 length: 14 amino acids. Germline CDR1 is SQVTM and CDR2 is ANQGSEA. With 4 bases removed from V and 4 bases from J, the gap between germline ends came to 16 bases. CDR3 region: CSVVRTGSSTEAFF. The CDR3 region has the DNA TGCAGCGTTGTCCGGACCGGATCTAGCACTGAAGCTTTCTTT.

This clonotype was observed many times. This rearrangement joins TRBV6-1 to TRBJ2-7; 8 bases match TRBD1. The J segment lost 2 bases and the V segment lost 3 bases, leaving 0 bases of the junction unmatched. This CDR3 region has 13 residues. The germline V gene encodes CDR1 MNHNS and CDR2 SASEGT. Here the CDR3 DNA reads TGTGCCAGCAGTGAGACAGGGGCCTACGAGCAGTACTTC. Protein product: CASSETGAYEQYF.

This clonotype was recorded many times. V gene TRBV28 combines with J gene TRBJ1-5; no clear D gene. Germline V lookup: CDR1 MDHEN, CDR2 SYDVKM. The CDR3 is 12 residues long. V was clipped by 4 bases and J by 7 bases, with 8 bases between them. The CDR3 spells CASSSMWQPQHF. In DNA, the CDR3 is TGTGCCAGCAGTTCGATGTGGCAGCCCCAGCATTTT.

This clonotype occurred many times. This sequence joins TRBV9 and TRBJ1-2, with TRBD1 matching 8 bases. The CDR3 loop spans 15 amino acids. V gave up 2 bases and J gave up 5 bases; unmatched junction bases: 8. CDR1 is SGDLS and CDR2 is YYNGEE in the germline V gene. The CDR3 here is CASSVGGTGAYGYTF. DNA of the CDR3: TGTGCCAGCAGCGTGGGGGGGACAGGAGCGTATGGCTACACCTTC.

The chain has TRBV10-2 and TRBJ2-3; the D gene is possibly TRBD2 (7 bases). CDR3 size: 14 residues. V lost 5 bases and J 5 bases, leaving 14 bases between the germline ends. The germline CDR1 and CDR2 sequences are WSHSY and SAAADI. CDR3 nucleotides: TGCGCCAGCAGTCGGGGGGCCAATATAGATACGCAGTATTTT. It encodes CASSRGANIDTQYF.

This clonotype has a handful of counts. The chain employs TRBV12-3 or TRBV12-4 and TRBJ2-4, with D possibly matching TRBD2 (6 bases). V lost 3 bases to trimming and J lost 8 bases, with 17 bases between them. The CDR3 sequence is 15 residues long. CDR3 amino acids: CASSFRGVKNYIQYF. The CDR3 DNA follows: TGTGCCAGCAGTTTTCGCGGGGTTAAAAACTACATTCAGTACTTC.

This clonotype was seen at least ten times. V usage is TRBV5-6 and J usage is TRBJ2-1, with D possibly matching TRBD2 (7 bases). V lost 2 bases, J lost 9 bases, and 18 bases lay in between. The germline CDR1 and CDR2 sequences are SGHDT and YYEEEE. The CDR3 is made up of 15 amino acids. The CDR3 sequence: CASSFTGGLQGEQFF. DNA of the CDR3: TGTGCCAGCAGCTTTACGGGGGGCCTCCAGGGTGAGCAGTTCTTC. Looking up the rest from reference TRBV5-6 and TRBJ2-1 gives the full variable domain: DAGVTQSPTHLIKTRGQQVTLRCSPKSGHDTVSWYQQALGQGPQFIFQYYEEEERQRGNFPDRFSGHQFPNYSSELNVNALLLGDSALYLCASSFTGGLQGEQFFGPGTRLTVL.

With respect to this clonotype: This may arise from a read error, as a much more abundant clone is one base away. The chain couples TRBV7-2 to TRBJ2-4; D not certain. Germline V gene lookup returns CDR1 SGHTA and CDR2 FQGNSA. Trimming cost V 0 bases and J 0 bases, with 12 bases left between them. The CDR3 spans 17 residues. CDR3 nucleotide sequence: TGTGCCAGCAGCTTAGCGGCGTTAGGGCAAGCCAAAAACATTCAGTACTTC. Translating it yields CASSLAALGQAKNIQYF.

This clonotype was recorded at least ten times. V gene TRBV7-3 combines with J gene TRBJ2-3, with TRBD2 as a possible D gene (5 bases). CDR1 and CDR2 (germline): SGHTA, FQGTGA. The germline V and J ends were trimmed by 2 bases and 3 bases, with 9 bases remaining between them. This CDR3 has 14 residues. The CDR3 sequence: CASSLSTGTDTQYF. The CDR3 DNA follows: TGTGCCAGCAGCTTATCGACGGGGACAGATACGCAGTATTTT.

In this sample, this clonotype turned up many times. A junction boundary mismatches the germline segment, possibly from a read error. This chain joins TRBV2 and TRBJ1-2; maybe TRBD1 (5 bases). Germline V gene data show CDR1 as SNHLY and CDR2 as FYNNEI. The CDR3 spans 8 residues. The CDR3 loop is CADRDENF. As DNA, the CDR3 is TGTGCCGACCGGGACGAGAACTTC. Using reference TRBV2 and TRBJ1-2 for the parts outside the CDR3, the full variable domain is EPEVTQTPSHQVTQMGQEVILRCVPISNHLYFYWYRQILGQKVEFLVSFYNNEISEKSEIFDDQFSVERPDGSNFTLKIRSTKLEDSAMYFCADRDENFGSGTRLTVV.

This clonotype appeared a few times. The chain is built from TRBV20-1 and TRBJ1-2; weak D call: TRBD1 (6 bases). The CDR3 is 11 residues long. The germline CDR1 and CDR2 sequences are DFQATT and SNEGSKA (reference sequence). The CDR3 protein is CSPKGGQGYTF. The CDR3 nucleotides read TGCAGCCCAAAGGGGGGACAAGGCTACACCTTC.

This clonotype was observed many times. The CDR3 nucleotides are TGTGCCAGCAGCCAATCCAAAAACATTCAGTACTTC. Encoded protein: CASSQSKNIQYF. This chain uses TRBV3-1 with TRBJ2-4; D unresolved. V gave up 2 bases and J gave up 2 bases, with 1 base separating them. Germline values: CDR1 LGHDT, CDR2 YNNKEL (reference sequence). The length of the CDR3 is 12 residues.

This clonotype was observed many times. This chain connects TRBV4-1 to TRBJ2-7, with no clear D. V lost 1 base and J lost 7, with 11 bases in between. This CDR3 spans 13 amino acids. The germline V gene encodes CDR1 MGHRA and CDR2 YSYEKL. The CDR3 DNA follows: TGCGCCAGCAGCCAAGTAGCCACAGAGGAGCAGTACTTC. Its protein is CASSQVATEEQYF.

At least ten counts were recorded for this clonotype. The chain links TRBV14 to TRBJ1-2; no reliable D call. Germline CDR1 and CDR2: SGHDN and FVKESK. V was clipped by 1 base and J by 6 bases, with 9 bases between them. This CDR3 comprises 13 residues. CDR3 nucleotide sequence: TGTGCCAGCAGCCAAGCCGGGAGTAATGGCTACACCTTC. Protein: CASSQAGSNGYTF.

Ten or more counts support this clonotype. The genes are TRBV29-1 and TRBJ2-1, with 7 positions matching TRBD2. This CDR3 has 11 amino acids. The J segment lost 5 bases and the V segment lost 8 bases, leaving 3 bases of the junction unmatched. Germline lookup yields CDR1 SQVTM and CDR2 ANQGSEA. The CDR3 is CSFGGDNEQFF. The CDR3 DNA reads TGCAGCTTTGGGGGGGACAATGAGCAGTTCTTC.

CDR3 sequence: CSVTTVEIGNTIYF. In DNA form, the CDR3 reads TGCAGCGTCACGACAGTTGAGATTGGAAACACCATATATTTT. The chain joins TRBV29-1 to TRBJ1-3, with D tentatively TRBD1 (5 bases). The germline CDR1 and CDR2 sequences are SQVTM and ANQGSEA. The V end was cut by 6 bases, the J end by 3 bases, with 15 bases between. The CDR3 is made up of 14 amino acids.

Many counts were recorded for this clonotype. The J gene is TRBJ2-1, the V gene TRBV5-1, with 13 nucleotides matching TRBD2. V lost 4 bases, J lost 10 bases, and 5 bases stayed unmatched. CDR3 length: 14 residues. CDR1 is SGHRS and CDR2 is YFSETQ in the germline V gene. CDR3 amino acids: CASSELAGGREQFF. The CDR3 bases are TGCGCCAGCAGCGAACTAGCGGGGGGGCGCGAGCAGTTCTTC.

This clonotype was recorded many times. The chain links TRBV27 to TRBJ1-1; 11 bases line up with TRBD1. This CDR3 spans 15 amino acids. The V gene's germline CDR1 is MNHEY and CDR2 SMNVEV (reference sequence). Germline trimming cut 6 bases from V and 5 bases from J; bases unmatched to any gene: 8. The CDR3 sequence is CASRRKGQGVTEAFF. In nucleotides, the CDR3 is TGTGCCAGCAGACGAAAGGGACAGGGGGTGACTGAAGCTTTCTTT.

This clonotype was seen many times. The CDR3 is CASSSLRDSNQPQHF. The CDR3 DNA reads TGTGCCAGCAGTTCCCTCCGGGACAGCAATCAGCCCCAGCATTTT. The rearrangement uses TRBV6-2 or TRBV6-3 and TRBJ1-5; D is possibly TRBD1 (5 bases). CDR1 is MNHEY and CDR2 is SVGEGT in the germline V gene. The CDR3 sequence is 15 residues long. Deletions cut 4 bases from V and 1 base from J, with 11 bases between.

This clonotype was counted many times. This rearrangement joins TRBV5-4 to TRBJ2-1; 14 nucleotides match TRBD2. The CDR3 is 17 residues long. Germline trimming cut 4 bases from V and 7 bases from J; bases unmatched to any gene: 10. Looked up from germline, CDR1 is SGHNT and CDR2 is YYREEE (reference sequence). The CDR3 bases are TGTGCCAGCAGCACCGGACTAGCGGGGGGTCGTAGGAATGAGCAGTTCTTC. This encodes CASSTGLAGGRRNEQFF.